This T cell receptor (beta chain) was profiled in a study of regulatory T cells in long-lasting Graves disease. There are 16 residues in the CDR3. The germline gives CDR1 KGHDR, CDR2 SFDVKD. V trimming: 4 bases; J trimming: 0 bases; junction bases outside the gene matches: 6. Time point indicated: persistent/refractory GD, antithyroid drugs over 5 years with positive TRAb. From PBMCs, RNA was extracted and then used to make the TCR library. Overall study findings and caveats: Lower TCR diversity characterized persistent Graves' patients relative to newly diagnosed patients. Persistent disease favored TRBV28, TRBJ1-2 and TRBJ2-5. Thyroid tissue was not sampled; only peripheral blood was.

In its sample, this clonotype was seen many times. Its antigen is undetermined. Library construction for TCR beta used iRepertoire HTBI primers and Arm-PCR of CDR3 regions. Authors' processing steps: The samples yielded about 63 TRBV and roughly 15 TRBJ segments. A single record per CDR3 protein comes from TCRdb applying MiXCR to the multiplex PCR reads. Here the V and J calls rest on TCRdb's processing, not on the authors' analysis. This sample carries some 440,000 distinct CDR3 sequences, around 20% of them seen once, and the ten largest clones take 7% to 9.5%. Sample: peripheral blood mononuclear cells (PBMCs), taken when the disease was refractory, from a patient treated with antithyroid drugs. This receptor was identified in a female donor with Graves disease. This chain connects TRBV24-1 to TRBJ2-5; 8 bases match TRBD2. The CDR3 DNA reads TGTGCCACCAGTGACAATAGCGGGGCTCACCAAGAGACCCAGTACTTC. Amino acids: CATSDNSGAHQETQYF.